This T cell receptor beta chain is drawn from a study of blood T cells in healthy people across ages. Study results and caveats: Unsorted PBMCs ruled out conclusive naive versus antigen-experienced comparison. Older age went with lower TCR beta diversity per million T cells, in a roughly linear way.

A minimum of 6 micrograms of total RNA was extracted per sample. V was pared by 9 bases and J by 2 bases, with 17 bases between. The CDR3 consists of 15 residues. Germline V gene sequence: CDR1 MNHEY, CDR2 SMNVEV (reference sequence). A remark on this clonotype: Its target is not known.

Together with a sample-barcoded 5' primer, a J-beta primer mix was included in a second PCR lasting roughly 6 to 12 cycles. TCRdb independently ran MiXCR on the 5' RACE reads; one entry per CDR3 protein. This sample has 1.2 million to 1.5 million distinct CDR3 sequences; 42% occur once, and the top ten carry roughly 7.9%. The source is a woman younger than 35 in good health. This chain uses TRBV27 with TRBJ1-5; D remains unclear. The specimen was blood. Here the CDR3 reads CASSPERVGNQPQHF. The CDR3 DNA sequence: TGTGCCAGTAGCCCAGAGCGAGTGGGCAATCAGCCCCAGCATTTT.